This T cell receptor (beta chain) was identified in a study of CD8 T cells in Susac syndrome. In blood CD8+ and CD4+ T cells, TCR beta underwent sequencing. CD8+ and CD4+ T cells were negatively isolated; TEMRA cells were FACS-enriched. Regarding the study as a whole: Only a relatively small number of individuals were included in the TCR sequencing and HLA analysis.

Germline V gene data show CDR1 as SGDLS and CDR2 as YYNGEE. Trimming cost V 1 base and J 4 bases, with 11 bases left between them. CDR3 length: 14 amino acids. Random hexamers primed reverse transcription of about 0.5 to 1 ug RNA. Amplification of the TCR beta CDR3 was carried out by immunoSEQ multiplex PCR, which spanned a total of 54 Vbeta and 13 Jbeta segments. TCRdb passed the immunoSEQ multiplex PCR reads through MiXCR, listing each CDR3 protein once. The sample holds 170,000 or so distinct CDR3 sequences, 80% to 95% seen once. This clonotype has only one observation. Its antigen is unknown. The sequenced material came from CD4+ T cells from PBMCs. This sequence was found in a human donor with multiple sclerosis. The chain combines TRBV9 with TRBJ1-1; D ambiguous. CDR3 nucleotides: TGTGCCAGCAGCGTACGAAGTTACGGCACTGAAGCTTTCTTT. The encoded protein is CASSVRSYGTEAFF.